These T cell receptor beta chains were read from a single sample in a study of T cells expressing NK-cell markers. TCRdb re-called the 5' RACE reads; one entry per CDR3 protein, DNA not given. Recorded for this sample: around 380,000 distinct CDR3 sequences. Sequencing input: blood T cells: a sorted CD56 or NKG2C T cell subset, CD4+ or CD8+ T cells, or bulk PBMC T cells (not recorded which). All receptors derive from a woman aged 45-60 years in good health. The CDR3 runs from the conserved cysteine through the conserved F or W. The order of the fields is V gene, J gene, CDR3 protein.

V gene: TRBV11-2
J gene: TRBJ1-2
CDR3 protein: CASSSQGGAFGGYTF

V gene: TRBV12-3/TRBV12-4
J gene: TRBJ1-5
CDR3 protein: CASSLTGIQPQHF

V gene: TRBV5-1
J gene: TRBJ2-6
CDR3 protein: CASSGLAGGSGANVLTF

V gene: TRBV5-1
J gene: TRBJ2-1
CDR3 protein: CASSFATYNEQFF

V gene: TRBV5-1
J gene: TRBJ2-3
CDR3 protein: CASSLRSLGTDTQYF

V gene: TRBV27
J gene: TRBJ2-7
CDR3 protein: CASSLGGMGSSYEQYF

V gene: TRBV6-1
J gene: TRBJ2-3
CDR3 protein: CASIFWEGYTDTQYF

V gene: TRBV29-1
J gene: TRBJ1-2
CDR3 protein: CSVTGDGGYTF

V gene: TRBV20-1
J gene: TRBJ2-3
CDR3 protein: CSAREGGRRDTQYF

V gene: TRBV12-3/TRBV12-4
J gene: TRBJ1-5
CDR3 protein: CASMGTGEATQHF

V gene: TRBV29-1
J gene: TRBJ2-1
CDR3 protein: CSVAAGGYNEQFF

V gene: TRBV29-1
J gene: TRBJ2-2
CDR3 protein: CSVELGTTTENTGELFF

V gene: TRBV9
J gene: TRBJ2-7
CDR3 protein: CASSALGAGGPYEQYF

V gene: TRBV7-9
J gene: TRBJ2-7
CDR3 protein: CASTQGLAGVFYEQYF

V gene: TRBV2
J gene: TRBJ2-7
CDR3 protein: CASRDSAYEQYF

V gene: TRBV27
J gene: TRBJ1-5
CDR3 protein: CASSLRGREQPQHF

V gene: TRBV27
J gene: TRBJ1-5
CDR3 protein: CASKQGAGQTQHF

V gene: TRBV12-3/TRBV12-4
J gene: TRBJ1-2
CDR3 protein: CASTRTGGDYGYTF

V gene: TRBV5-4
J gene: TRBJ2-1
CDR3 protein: CASSLGGRAGSNEQFF

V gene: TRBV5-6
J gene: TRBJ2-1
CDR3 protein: CASSLDPGIRFF

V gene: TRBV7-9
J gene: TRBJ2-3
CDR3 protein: CASSRDGTRTDTQYF

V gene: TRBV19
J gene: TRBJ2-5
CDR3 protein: CASRTSGTRETQYF